The entry below gives a single TCR beta chain sequence along with its context. A multiplex PCR was run with 60 Vbeta primers and 13 Jbeta primers. TCRdb's copy holds only in-frame clones and misses some; the assay was immunoSEQ multiplex PCR. The sample has fewer than 150,000 clones, 65% to 85% seen once. This record comes from a study of cytomegalovirus exposure and HLA in healthy donors. CDR1 is SGDLS and CDR2 is YYNGEE in the germline V gene. The CDR3 is made up of 17 amino acids. The J segment lost 6 bases and the V segment lost 0 bases, leaving 6 bases of the junction unmatched. V and J are TRBV9 and TRBJ2-3; 14 bases map to TRBD2. The sequence came from a man aged 50 to 59 in good health and CMV-seropositive. The sequenced material came from PBMCs. The CDR3 loop is CASSVEGGTSGSDTQYF. DNA for the CDR3: TGTGCCAGCAGCGTAGAGGGCGGGACTAGCGGGAGCGATACGCAGTATTTT.